The 2 T cell receptor beta chains in this list originate from one sample, sequenced in a study of vaccination effects on CD4 cells after COVID-19. These receptors have no known antigen. ViraFEST expansion of antigen-specific CD4+ T cells with viral peptide pools preceded sequencing. Following a 10-day culture, CD4+ T cells were purified. Nucleocapsid antibodies stayed negative before and after vaccination, showing no earlier SARS-CoV-2 infection. TCRdb's table, derived via immunoSEQ multiplex PCR, lists solely in-frame clones and lacks some. The sample lists some 30,000 clones; approximately 76% were seen once. Here the sequenced sample was CD4+ T cells from PBMCs cultured with SARS-CoV-2 spike peptides, taken before COVID-19 vaccination. Every receptor here comes from a human donor who received a COVID-19 vaccine.

V is TRBV4-1 and J is TRBJ2-7; 11 bases are shared with TRBD2. The CDR3 is 15 amino acids. Germline CDR1 reads MGHRA; CDR2 reads YSYEKL. The ends lost 4 bases at V and 4 bases at J; junction bases unmatched: 6. DNA of the CDR3: TGCGCCAGCAGCCTAATTACTAGCGGGAGTTACGAGCAGTACTTC. Protein product: CASSLITSGSYEQYF.

The genes are TRBV19 and TRBJ1-5; 7 nucleotides line up with TRBD1. Losses at the gene ends were 4 bases for V and 4 bases for J; bases not matched to a gene: 4. The CDR3 sequence is 14 residues long. CDR1 is LNHDA, CDR2 SQIVND, per germline (reference sequence). Here the CDR3 DNA reads TGTGCCAGTAGTAGGACAGGCGGGAATCAGCCCCAGCATTTT. The encoded protein is CASSRTGGNQPQHF. Full variable domain (outside the CDR3, taken from reference TRBV19 and TRBJ1-5): DGGITQSPKYLFRKEGQNVTLSCEQNLNHDAMYWYRQDPGQGLRLIYYSQIVNDFQKGDIAEGYSVSREKKESFPLTVTSAQKNPTAFYLCASSRTGGNQPQHFGDGTRLSIL.